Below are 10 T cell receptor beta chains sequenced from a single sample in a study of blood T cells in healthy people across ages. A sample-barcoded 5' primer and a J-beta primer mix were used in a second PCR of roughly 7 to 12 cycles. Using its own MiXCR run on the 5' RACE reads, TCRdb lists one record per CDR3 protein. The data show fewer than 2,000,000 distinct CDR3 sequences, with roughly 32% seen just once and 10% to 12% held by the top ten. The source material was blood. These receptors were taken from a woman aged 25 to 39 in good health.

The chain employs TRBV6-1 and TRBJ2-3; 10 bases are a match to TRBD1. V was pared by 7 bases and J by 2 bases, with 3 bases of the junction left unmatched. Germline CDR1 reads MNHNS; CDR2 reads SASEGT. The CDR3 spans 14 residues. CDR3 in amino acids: CASNDRGHTDTQYF. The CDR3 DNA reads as TGTGCCAGCAATGACAGGGGGCACACAGATACGCAGTATTTT.

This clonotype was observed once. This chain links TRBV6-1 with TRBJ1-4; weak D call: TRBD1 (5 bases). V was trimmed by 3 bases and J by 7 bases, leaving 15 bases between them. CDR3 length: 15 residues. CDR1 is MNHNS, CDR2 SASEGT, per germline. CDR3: CASSEWWGGGEKLFF. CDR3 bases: TGTGCCAGCAGTGAGTGGTGGGGCGGAGGTGAAAAACTGTTTTTT.

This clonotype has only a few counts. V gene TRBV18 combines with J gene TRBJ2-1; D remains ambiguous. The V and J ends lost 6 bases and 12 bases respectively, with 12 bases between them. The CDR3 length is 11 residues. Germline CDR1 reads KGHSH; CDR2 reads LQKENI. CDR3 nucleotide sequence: TGTGCCAGCTCTGGAGCCAATTCGCAGTTCTTC. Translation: CASSGANSQFF.

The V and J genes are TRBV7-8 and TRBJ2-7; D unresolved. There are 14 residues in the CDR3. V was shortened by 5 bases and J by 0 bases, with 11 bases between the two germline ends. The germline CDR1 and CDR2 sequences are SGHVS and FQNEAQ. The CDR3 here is CASSRHWGSYEQYF. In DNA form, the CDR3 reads TGTGCCAGCAGCCGACACTGGGGCTCCTACGAGCAGTACTTC.

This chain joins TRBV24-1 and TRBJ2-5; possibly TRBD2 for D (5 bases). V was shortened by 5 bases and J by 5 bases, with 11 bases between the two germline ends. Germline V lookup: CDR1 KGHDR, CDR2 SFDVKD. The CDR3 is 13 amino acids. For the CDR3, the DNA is TGTGCCACCAGTGTCGGACTCGAGGAGACCCAGTACTTC. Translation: CATSVGLEETQYF.

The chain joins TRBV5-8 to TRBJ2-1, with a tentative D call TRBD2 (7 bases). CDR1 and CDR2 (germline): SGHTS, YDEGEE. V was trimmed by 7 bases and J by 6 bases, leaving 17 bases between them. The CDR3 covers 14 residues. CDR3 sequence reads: CASGGGQGSNEQFF. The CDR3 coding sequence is TGTGCCAGCGGGGGGGGCCAAGGGAGCAATGAGCAGTTCTTC.

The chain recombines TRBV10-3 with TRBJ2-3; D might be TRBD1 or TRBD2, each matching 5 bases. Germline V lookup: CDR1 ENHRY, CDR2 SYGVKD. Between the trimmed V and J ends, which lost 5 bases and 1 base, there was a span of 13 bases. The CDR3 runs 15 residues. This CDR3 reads CAISPGTVGTDTQYF. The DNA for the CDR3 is TGTGCCATCAGTCCCGGGACGGTAGGCACAGATACGCAGTATTTT.

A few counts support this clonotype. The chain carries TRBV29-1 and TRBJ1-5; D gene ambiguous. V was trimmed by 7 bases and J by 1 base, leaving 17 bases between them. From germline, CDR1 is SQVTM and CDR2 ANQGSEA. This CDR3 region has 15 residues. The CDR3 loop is CSAVLEGVSNQPQHF. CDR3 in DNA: TGCAGCGCTGTTTTAGAGGGAGTGAGCAATCAGCCCCAGCATTTT.

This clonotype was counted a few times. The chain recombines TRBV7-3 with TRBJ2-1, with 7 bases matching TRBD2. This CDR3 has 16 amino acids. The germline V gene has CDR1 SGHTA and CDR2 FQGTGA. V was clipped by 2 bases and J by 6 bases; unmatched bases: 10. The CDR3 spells CASSLVGGSAFNEQFF. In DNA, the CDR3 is TGTGCCAGCAGCTTAGTGGGCGGGAGTGCATTCAATGAGCAGTTCTTC. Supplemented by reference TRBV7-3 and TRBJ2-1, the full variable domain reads GAGVSQTPSNKVTEKGKYVELRCDPISGHTALYWYRQSLGQGPEFLIYFQGTGAADDSGLPNDRFFAVRPEGSVSTLKIQRTERGDSAVYLCASSLVGGSAFNEQFFGPGTRLTVL.

CDR3 DNA sequence: TGTGCCTGCTTTGCTAGCGGGAGGTTCAATGAGCAGTTCTTC. Its protein is CACFASGRFNEQFF. This sequence joins TRBV14 and TRBJ2-1, with 11 bases fitting TRBD2. The CDR3 contains 14 residues. The V gene's germline CDR1 is SGHDN and CDR2 FVKESK. V was pared by 11 bases and J by 6 bases, with 9 bases of the junction left unmatched.